The 10 T cell receptor beta chains listed next were all sequenced from one sample in a study of cytomegalovirus exposure and HLA in healthy donors. Only in-frame clones appear in the TCRdb table, and some are missing; sequencing was by immunoSEQ multiplex PCR. The sample lists 150,000 to 200,000 clones; around 86% were seen once. Sequencing input: PBMCs. The receptors come from a woman aged 18-35 years in good health and CMV-seronegative.

The chain recombines TRBV7-6 with TRBJ2-5, with D possibly matching TRBD2 (6 bases). V gave up 2 bases and J gave up 3 bases, with 7 bases separating them. The CDR3 is 13 amino acids. Germline CDR1 reads SGHVS; CDR2 reads FNYEAQ. CDR3 protein: CASSLWGEETQYF. CDR3 coding DNA: TGTGCCAGCAGCTTATGGGGGGAAGAGACCCAGTACTTC.

The chain carries TRBV4-2 and TRBJ1-1, with a possible D match to TRBD1 (6 bases). V lost 4 bases to trimming and J lost 8 bases, with 8 bases between them. CDR1 is LGHNA and CDR2 is YNFKEQ in the germline V gene. The CDR3 contains 11 residues. The CDR3 is CASSRGPEAFF. The CDR3, as DNA: TGTGCCAGCAGCCGGGGGCCCGAAGCTTTCTTT.

The rearrangement links TRBV29-1 to TRBJ1-1; D is ambiguous. Trimming cost V 0 bases and J 1 base, with 6 bases left between them. Germline V gene data show CDR1 as SQVTM and CDR2 as ANQGSEA. This CDR3 has 13 residues. CDR3 protein: CSVEETPNTEAFF. Written as DNA, the CDR3 is TGCAGCGTTGAAGAAACTCCGAACACTGAAGCTTTCTTT.

The chain recombines TRBV6-5 with TRBJ1-1, with D hard to call. Trimming pared 0 bases from V and 7 bases from J, leaving 9 bases between. CDR3 length equals 13 residues. The V gene's germline CDR1 is MNHEY and CDR2 SVGAGI. The CDR3 reads CASSYSGENEAFF. The CDR3 coding sequence is TGTGCCAGCAGTTACTCCGGAGAGAATGAAGCTTTCTTT.

This chain connects TRBV5-8 to TRBJ2-7, with 9 bases fitting TRBD2. This CDR3 spans 13 amino acids. J lost 5 bases, V lost 7 bases, and 7 bases had no gene match. CDR1 and CDR2 from the germline V gene are SGHTS and YDEGEE. The CDR3 reads CASDGGGANEQYF. DNA of the CDR3: TGTGCCAGCGATGGCGGGGGGGCTAACGAGCAGTACTTC.

This sequence joins TRBV5-1 and TRBJ2-1; D is unclear. CDR3 length equals 12 residues. The V end was cut by 5 bases, the J end by 5 bases, with 8 bases between. Germline assignment: CDR1 SGHRS and CDR2 YFSETQ. This chain's CDR3 is CASRFGNNEQFF. The CDR3 DNA is TGCGCCAGCAGATTCGGTAACAATGAGCAGTTCTTC.

This clone was counted a single time. The chain is built from TRBV30 and TRBJ2-1; TRBD2 matches 7 bases. Germline V gene data show CDR1 as GTSNPN and CDR2 as SVGIG (reference sequence). There are 14 residues in the CDR3. After removal of 0 bases from V and 9 bases from J, the junction contained 8 bases not matched to a gene. The CDR3, as DNA: TGTGCCTGGAGTGTACCACGAGCGGGAAGTGAGCAGTTCTTC. Amino acid sequence: CAWSVPRAGSEQFF. Supplemented by reference TRBV30 and TRBJ2-1, the full variable domain reads SQTIHQWPATLVQPVGSPLSLECTVEGTSNPNLYWYRQAAGRGLQLLFYSVGIGQISSEVPQNLSASRPQDRQFILSSKKLLLSDSGFYLCAWSVPRAGSEQFFGPGTRLTVL.

The CDR3 DNA is TGTGCCAGCCAAACGGACAGGGAACCCCACTTT. This codes for CASQTDREPHF. The chain is built from TRBV28 and TRBJ1-6, with 8 bases aligning to TRBD1. Germline V gives CDR1 MDHEN, CDR2 SYDVKM. Losses at the gene ends were 8 bases for V and 18 bases for J; bases not matched to a gene: 9. The CDR3 loop spans 11 amino acids.

The chain joins TRBV10-2 to TRBJ2-2; 9 bases agree with TRBD1. V shed 0 bases and J 5 bases; nucleotides not matched to a gene: 4. Looked up from germline, CDR1 is WSHSY and CDR2 is SAAADI. The CDR3 is 16 amino acids. The CDR3 DNA follows: TGCGCCAGCAGTGAGTCGGACAGGGGTGGTACCGGGGAGCTGTTTTTT. It encodes CASSESDRGGTGELFF.

CDR3 sequence reads: CASRETGANQPQHF. The CDR3 nucleotides read TGTGCCAGCAGGGAGACAGGAGCAAATCAGCCCCAGCATTTT. This rearrangement joins TRBV25-1 to TRBJ1-5; possible D gene TRBD1, 6 bases. With 6 bases removed from V and 4 bases from J, the gap between germline ends came to 13 bases. The V gene's germline CDR1 is MGHDK and CDR2 SYGVNS. The CDR3 covers 14 residues.